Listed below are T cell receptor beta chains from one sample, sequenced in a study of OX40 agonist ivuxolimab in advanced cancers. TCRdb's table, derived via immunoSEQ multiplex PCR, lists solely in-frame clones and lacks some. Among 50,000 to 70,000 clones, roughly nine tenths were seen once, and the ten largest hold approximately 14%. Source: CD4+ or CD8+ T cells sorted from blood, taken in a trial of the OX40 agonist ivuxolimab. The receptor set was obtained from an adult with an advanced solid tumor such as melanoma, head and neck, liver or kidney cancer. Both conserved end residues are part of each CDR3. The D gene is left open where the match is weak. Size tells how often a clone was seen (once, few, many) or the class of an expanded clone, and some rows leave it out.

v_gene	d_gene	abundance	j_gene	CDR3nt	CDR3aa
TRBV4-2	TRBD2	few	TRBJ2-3	TGTGCCAGCAGCCAAGGTACGGGGGGGCGGACAGATACGCAGTATTTT	CASSQGTGGRTDTQYF
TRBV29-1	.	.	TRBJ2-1	TGCAGCGTTGTATCCCGGCGGGCGGCGGGCCCGTACAATGAGCAGTTCTTC	CSVVSRRAAGPYNEQFF
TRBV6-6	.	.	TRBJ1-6	TGTGCCAGCAGTTCTAACTTCCGGGAAGATGCCCTCCACTTT	CASSSNFREDALHF
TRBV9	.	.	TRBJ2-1	TGTGCCAGCAGCGTAGTATTGAGGGGCGCTTACAATGAGCAGTTCTTC	CASSVVLRGAYNEQFF
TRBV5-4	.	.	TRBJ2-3	TGTGCCAGCAGCCACTCTAGCGTCACAGATACGCAGTATTTT	CASSHSSVTDTQYF
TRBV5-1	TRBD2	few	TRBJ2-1	TGCGCCAGCAGCCCCACTAGCGGGATCAATGAGCAGTTCTTC	CASSPTSGINEQFF
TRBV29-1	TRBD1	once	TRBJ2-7	TGCAGCGTTGTTGCCTGGGGACAGGTCTCCTACGAGCAGTACTTC	CSVVAWGQVSYEQYF
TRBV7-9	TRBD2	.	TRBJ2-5	TGTGCCAGCAGCTTCCCAGCGGGAGGGCCAGAGACCCAGTACTTC	CASSFPAGGPETQYF
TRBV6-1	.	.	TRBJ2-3	TGTGCCAGCAGTGGGGTTAGTGGGGGGGCCTGGGATACGCAGTATTTT	CASSGVSGGAWDTQYF
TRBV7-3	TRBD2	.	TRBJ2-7	TGTGCCAGCAGCCCACACCACTGGACTAGCGGCTCCTACGAGCAGTACTTC	CASSPHHWTSGSYEQYF
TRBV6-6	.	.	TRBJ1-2	TGTGCCACCCGAGGGGGCTATGGCTACACCTTC	CATRGGYGYTF
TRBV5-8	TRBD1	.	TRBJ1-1	TGTGCCAGCAGCTCTCGATCCGGGACAGGGGGCCTAATGAACACTGAAGCTTTCTTT	CASSSRSGTGGLMNTEAFF
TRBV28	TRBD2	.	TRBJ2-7	TGTGCCAGCAGTTTACTGGGACTAGCGGCCTACGAGCAGTACTTC	CASSLLGLAAYEQYF
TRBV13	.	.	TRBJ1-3	TGTGCCAGCAGCTCCTACACCTACTCTGGAAACACCATATATTTT	CASSSYTYSGNTIYF
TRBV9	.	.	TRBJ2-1	TGTGCCAGCAGCCCTAGTGGGAGGTTCTACAATGAGCAGTTCTTC	CASSPSGRFYNEQFF
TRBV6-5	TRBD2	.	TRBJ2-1	TGTGCCAGCCTTCTAGCGGGATCCAATGAGCAGTTCTTC	CASLLAGSNEQFF
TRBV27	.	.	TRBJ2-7	TGTGCCAGCAGTTTTCTACAGCGGCCCTACGAGCAGTACTTC	CASSFLQRPYEQYF
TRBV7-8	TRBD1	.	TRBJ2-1	TGTGCCAGCAGGCAGGGGGCCCACCTTTACAATGAGCAGTTCTTC	CASRQGAHLYNEQFF
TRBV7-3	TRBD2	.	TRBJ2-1	TGTGCCAGCAGCTTGGGACTACTCAATGAGCAGTTCTTC	CASSLGLLNEQFF
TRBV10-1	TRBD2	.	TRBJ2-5	TGCGCCAGCAGCGTATCCCTAGCGGAAGAGACCCAGTACTTC	CASSVSLAEETQYF
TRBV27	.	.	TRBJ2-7	TGTGCCAGCAGTCCCCGGGACTCTTCCTACGAGCAGTACTTC	CASSPRDSSYEQYF
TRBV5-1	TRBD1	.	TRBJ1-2	TGCGCCAGCAGCTTACTTGGACAGGGAGAGTATGGCTACACCTTC	CASSLLGQGEYGYTF
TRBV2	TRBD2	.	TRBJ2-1	TGTGCCAGCAGTGTTAGCGGGGGGTGGTATGAGCAGTTCTTC	CASSVSGGWYEQFF
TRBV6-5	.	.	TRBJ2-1	TGTGCCACGGCGGGGAAAGCCTACAATGAGCAGTTCTTC	CATAGKAYNEQFF
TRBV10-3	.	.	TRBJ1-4	TGTGCCATCAGTGTAGGGGTTGCAACTAATGAAAAACTGTTTTTT	CAISVGVATNEKLFF
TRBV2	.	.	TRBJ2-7	TGTGCCAGCAGTGAAGCTCGCGACAGCACCTACGAGCAGTACTTC	CASSEARDSTYEQYF
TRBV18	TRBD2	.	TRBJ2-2	TGTGCCAGCTCACCAGGATGGACAGGGGCGAGGACTAGCGGGAGTAACAACGGGGAGCTGTTTTTT	CASSPGWTGARTSGSNNGELFF
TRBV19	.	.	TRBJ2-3	TGTGCCAGTAGTATTGACTCCGGGTTCCCAAGCGCAGATACGCAGTATTTT	CASSIDSGFPSADTQYF
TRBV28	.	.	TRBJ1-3	TGTGCCAGCAGGCCGAGGGTCGCCTCTGGAAACACCATATATTTT	CASRPRVASGNTIYF
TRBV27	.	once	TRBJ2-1	TGTGCCAGCAGTTTGAAAGGATTCAATGAGCAGTTCTTC	CASSLKGFNEQFF
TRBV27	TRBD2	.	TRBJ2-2	TGTGCCAGCCGTCGCGGGGGAGGGACCGGGGAGCTGTTTTTT	CASRRGGGTGELFF
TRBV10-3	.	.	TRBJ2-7	TGTGCCATCAGTGGGTGGACAGAGACCTACGAGCAGTACTTC	CAISGWTETYEQYF
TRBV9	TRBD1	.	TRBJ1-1	TGTGCCAGCAGCCTAGGACAGGGGAACACTGAAGCTTTCTTT	CASSLGQGNTEAFF
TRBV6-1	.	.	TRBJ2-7	TGTGCCAGCAGTGATATCATGAGGGGAGTCTACGAGCAGTACTTC	CASSDIMRGVYEQYF
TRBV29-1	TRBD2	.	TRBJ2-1	TGCAGCGTTGATGGACTAGCGGGCGCTTATACCTACAATGAGCAGTTCTTC	CSVDGLAGAYTYNEQFF
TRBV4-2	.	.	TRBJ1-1	TGTGCCAGCAGCCACTGGCAGGGTGGTACTGAAGCTTTCTTT	CASSHWQGGTEAFF
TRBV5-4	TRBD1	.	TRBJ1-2	TGTGCCAGCAGCTTGAGGGGACAGGGCAACTATGGCTACACCTTC	CASSLRGQGNYGYTF
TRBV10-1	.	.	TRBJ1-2	TGCGCCAGCAGTGAGTTGGGGAAGGGGATGTTAGACTATGGCTACACCTTC	CASSELGKGMLDYGYTF
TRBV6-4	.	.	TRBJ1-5	TGTGCCAGCGAGGACAGCCCTAGCAATCAGCCCCAGCATTTT	CASEDSPSNQPQHF
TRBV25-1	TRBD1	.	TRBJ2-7	TGTGCCAGCAGTGGACAGGGGATCGACGAGCAGTACTTC	CASSGQGIDEQYF
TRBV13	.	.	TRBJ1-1	TGTGCCAGCAGCCTAAGTCTGAACACTGAAGCTTTCTTT	CASSLSLNTEAFF
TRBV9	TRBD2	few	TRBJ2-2	TGTGCCAGCAGCGTAGGAGGGAGGGCCCTCGTCGGGGAGCTGTTTTTT	CASSVGGRALVGELFF
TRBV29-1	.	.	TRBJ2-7	TGCAGCGTTGGCCTGACAGAAGCCTACGAGCAGTACTTC	CSVGLTEAYEQYF
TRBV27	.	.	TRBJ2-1	TGTGCCAGCAGTTTAAGGGGTTCGAAAAATGAGCAGTTCTTC	CASSLRGSKNEQFF
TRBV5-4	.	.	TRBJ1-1	TGTGCCAGCAGCTTTGAGGGAACTGAAGCTTTCTTT	CASSFEGTEAFF
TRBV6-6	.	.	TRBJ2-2	TGTGCCACCGAGAGGTGGGGGAACACCGGGGAGCTGTTTTTT	CATERWGNTGELFF
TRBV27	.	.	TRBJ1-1	TGTGCCAGCAGGGGAGTCATGAACACTGAAGCTTTCTTT	CASRGVMNTEAFF
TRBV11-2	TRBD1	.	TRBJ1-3	TGTGCCAGCAGTTCCCTCCAAGAATCCTTGACAGGGACTGGAAACACCATATATTTT	CASSSLQESLTGTGNTIYF
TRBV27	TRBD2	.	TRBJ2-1	TGTGCCAGCAGTTTCGGGGGACTAGGCAATGAGCAGTTCTTC	CASSFGGLGNEQFF
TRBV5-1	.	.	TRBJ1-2	TGCGCCAGCAGCCCACTCAGGGATGGGGGCTATGGCTACACCTTC	CASSPLRDGGYGYTF
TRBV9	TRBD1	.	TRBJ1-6	TGTGCCAGCAGCGTAGGGTGGGCAGGGGGATCACCCCTCCACTTT	CASSVGWAGGSPLHF
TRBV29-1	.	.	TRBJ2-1	TGCAGCGTTGAAGGGAGGGGTCAGGGAGAAGTTGTCAATGAGCAGTTCTTC	CSVEGRGQGEVVNEQFF
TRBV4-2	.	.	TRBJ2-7	TGTGCCAGCAGCCCCTCGCCCCTCCTTTTGGAAGAGCAGTACTTC	CASSPSPLLLEEQYF
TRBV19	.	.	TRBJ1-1	TGTGCCAGTATGACGGCCAGGGAGGGAACTGAAGCTTTCTTT	CASMTAREGTEAFF
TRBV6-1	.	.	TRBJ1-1	TGTGCCAGCAGTGAATTCCTCACAGTTGTGGGGTGGGAGGGTTCTGAAGCTTTCTTT	CASSEFLTVVGWEGSEAFF
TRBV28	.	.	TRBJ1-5	TGTGCCAGCACCCCCAGGGTTTTTGGCAATCAGCCCCAGCATTTT	CASTPRVFGNQPQHF
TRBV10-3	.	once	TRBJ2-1	TGTGCCATCAGTGGTTCGGATAGCTCCTACAATGAGCAGTTCTTC	CAISGSDSSYNEQFF
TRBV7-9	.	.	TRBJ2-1	TGTGCCAGCAGGTCGACAGGAGGGGGGCAGTTCTTC	CASRSTGGGQFF
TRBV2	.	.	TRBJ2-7	TGTGCCACCATCTTAGCAGTCGACCATTCCAGGTACGGCGAGCAGTACTTC	CATILAVDHSRYGEQYF
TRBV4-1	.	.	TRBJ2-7	TGCGCCAGCAGCCAAGGGGCAGGGTGGGACTACGAGCAGTACTTC	CASSQGAGWDYEQYF